This TCR beta chain was observed in a study of blood T cell repertoires in COVID-19. Study at large: The samples span acute and convalescent COVID-19 from the United States, Italy and Spain. The cDNA or gDNA used as material had been derived from T cells, B-cell-depleted T cells, or PBMCs.

This clone was seen once. Germline V gene data show CDR1 as SNHLY and CDR2 as FYNNEI. This CDR3 is 15 amino acids long. V lost 4 bases and J lost 6; bases outside the gene matches: 3. Profiling relied on immunoSEQ multiplex PCR, and the TCRdb table lists in-frame clones only, not all of them. The sample yields around 190,000 clones, approximately 85% seen once. The TCR was taken from a woman aged 55 to 70 with acute or convalescent COVID-19. V and J are TRBV2 and TRBJ2-2, with 12 nucleotides matching TRBD2. The sequenced sample consisted of peripheral blood. As DNA, the CDR3 is TGTGCCAGCAGTGGGACTAGCGGGATAGCCGGGGAGCTGTTTTTT. It translates to CASSGTSGIAGELFF.